The 20 T cell receptor beta chains listed next were all sequenced from one sample in a study of T cells in Graves' hyperthyroidism and ophthalmopathy. Researchers amplified the TCR beta CDR3 regions from RNA transcripts. The HTBI primer set served for first-round RT-PCR of the TCR CDR3. TCRdb called the multiplex PCR reads again in MiXCR, with one record for every CDR3 protein. This table has around 620,000 distinct CDR3 sequences, around 46% appearing once. The specimen was peripheral blood or thyroid tissue (not recorded which). These receptors were taken from an adult woman with Graves' disease, either hyperthyroidism or ophthalmopathy (not recorded which).

The sample holds many counts of this clonotype. J is TRBJ2-7 and V is TRBV7-6, with D unclear. Trimming cost V 1 base and J 7 bases, with 17 bases left between them. This CDR3 spans 15 amino acids. Germline V lookup: CDR1 SGHVS, CDR2 FNYEAQ. The CDR3 loop reads CASSLVGYGFGEQYF. DNA of the CDR3: TGTGCCAGCAGCTTAGTAGGGTACGGATTCGGGGAGCAGTACTTC. Full variable domain (rest looked up from reference TRBV7-6 and TRBJ2-7): GAGVSQSPRYKVTKRGQDVALRCDPISGHVSLYWYRQALGQGPEFLTYFNYEAQQDKSGLPNDRFSAERPEGSISTLTIQRTEQRDSAMYRCASSLVGYGFGEQYFGPGTRLTVT.

This clonotype came up many times. The J gene is TRBJ1-1, the V gene TRBV2, with a weak D call TRBD1 (5 bases). Deletions cut 6 bases from V and 0 bases from J, with 11 bases between. Germline V gives CDR1 SNHLY, CDR2 FYNNEI. The CDR3 totals 14 residues. CDR3 sequence reads: CASRATDLNTEAFF. The CDR3 DNA follows: TGTGCCAGCAGAGCGACAGACTTGAACACTGAAGCTTTCTTT.

This clonotype was recorded many times. The chain is built from TRBV20-1 and TRBJ2-7, with a weak D call TRBD1 (6 bases). This CDR3 is 13 amino acids long. CDR1 is DFQATT and CDR2 is SNEGSKA in the germline V gene (reference sequence). The ends were cut back, 8 bases at V and 0 bases at J, with 14 bases in the middle. The CDR3 DNA reads as TGCAGTCCGCTAGGGGGTAGCTCCTACGAGCAGTACTTC. Protein product: CSPLGGSSYEQYF.

This chain uses TRBV5-1 with TRBJ1-2; 8 bases are shared with TRBD1. Looked up from germline, CDR1 is SGHRS and CDR2 is YFSETQ. This CDR3 contains 15 residues. The V gene end was trimmed by 3 bases and the J gene end by 8 bases; junction bases not matched to a gene: 12. The CDR3 sequence: CASSSLGTGYNGYTF. The CDR3 DNA sequence: TGCGCCAGCAGCTCACTTGGGACAGGATATAACGGCTACACCTTC.

The chain is built from TRBV15 and TRBJ1-2, with D perhaps TRBD1 (5 bases). The CDR3 is made up of 16 amino acids. Trimming cost V 2 bases and J 0 bases, with 13 bases left between them. Germline V gives CDR1 LNHNV, CDR2 YYDKDF (reference sequence). CDR3 sequence (DNA): TGTGCCACCAGCAGATTCCTAGCGGGGGCTAACTATGGCTACACCTTC. It translates to CATSRFLAGANYGYTF.

The chain recombines TRBV27 with TRBJ2-5; no clear D gene. The germline V and J ends were trimmed by 10 bases and 2 bases, with 11 bases remaining between them. There are 12 residues in the CDR3. The germline V gene encodes CDR1 MNHEY and CDR2 SMNVEV (reference sequence). This CDR3 is CATGLTQETQYF. As DNA, the CDR3 is TGTGCCACCGGCTTGACTCAAGAGACCCAGTACTTC.

Regarding this clonotype: Compared with germline, one end of the junction differs, possibly owing to a read error. This chain joins TRBV5-1 and TRBJ2-6, with D perhaps given as TRBD1 or TRBD2 (5 bases each). This CDR3 comprises 17 residues. Germline CDR1 and CDR2: SGHRS and YFSETQ. DNA of the CDR3: TGCGCCAGCAGCCCCGATCCGCAGGGAGCTGGGGCCAACGCCCTGACTTTC. It specifies CASSPDPQGAGANALTF.

This clonotype was seen only a few times. This chain joins TRBV30 and TRBJ2-7; D call uncertain. This CDR3 is 13 amino acids long. Trimming took 0 bases from V and 3 from J, leaving 9 bases between them. Germline V lookup: CDR1 GTSNPN, CDR2 SVGIG (reference sequence). In nucleotides, the CDR3 is TGTGCCTGGAGTGTGCAAACAGTCTACGAGCAGTACTTC. Translated, it gives CAWSVQTVYEQYF.

V and J are TRBV10-3 and TRBJ2-5; TRBD1 matches 9 bases. The CDR3 has 15 residues. Germline CDR1 is ENHRY and CDR2 is SYGVKD. With 6 bases clipped from V and 9 bases from J, the junction kept 14 bases outside the gene matches. The chain's CDR3 is CAIRKDRGVMGAQYF. The DNA for the CDR3 is TGTGCCATCAGGAAGGACAGGGGAGTGATGGGGGCCCAGTACTTC.

The genes are TRBV29-1 and TRBJ2-7; TRBD1 matches 7 bases. The germline gives CDR1 SQVTM, CDR2 ANQGSEA. This CDR3 has 13 amino acids. V shed 4 bases and J 5 bases; nucleotides not matched to a gene: 8. The CDR3 coding sequence is TGCAGCGTTGCCGCGACAGGGCAAAACGAGCAGTACTTC. Amino acids: CSVAATGQNEQYF.

This clonotype has a count of ten or more. V usage is TRBV12-3 or TRBV12-4 and J usage is TRBJ2-7, with TRBD1 identical over 7 bases. The CDR3 is 15 residues long. V shed 4 bases and J 1 base; nucleotides not matched to a gene: 7. CDR3 sequence (DNA): TGTGCCAGCAGTTGGAAGGACAGGAGATCCTACGAGCAGTACTTC. Its protein product is CASSWKDRRSYEQYF.

Comments on this clonotype: This could be a read error, since a much larger clone is one nucleotide away. This rearrangement joins TRBV6-6 to TRBJ2-7; D call uncertain. The CDR3 sequence is 13 residues long. The germline V gene has CDR1 MNHNY and CDR2 SVGAGI (reference sequence). The CDR3 DNA is TGTGCCAGCAGCCAAGGACGGTTCTACGGGCAGTACTTC. Amino acids: CASSQGRFYGQYF.

The chain links TRBV5-1 to TRBJ1-5, with D tentatively TRBD1 (6 bases). The CDR3 totals 16 residues. CDR1 is SGHRS and CDR2 is YFSETQ in the germline V gene. Between the trimmed V and J ends, which lost 3 bases and 4 bases, there was a span of 17 bases. Here the CDR3 reads CASSSPGAEENQPQHF. The CDR3 DNA reads as TGCGCCAGCAGCTCCCCGGGGGCAGAAGAAAATCAGCCCCAGCATTTT.

Worth noting for this clonotype: Germline is not matched at one junction end, which may reflect a read error. The chain has TRBV28 and TRBJ1-1, with D unclear. Per the germline V gene, CDR1 is MDHEN and CDR2 is SYDVKM. The CDR3 contains 15 residues. CDR3 bases: TGTGCCAGCAGTCCATCCCACTCTTGGAACACTGAAGTTTTCTTT. It specifies CASSPSHSWNTEVFF.

Turning to this clonotype: Sequence at one end of the junction differs from germline and may be a read error. V is TRBV28 and J is TRBJ1-6; tentative D call: TRBD1 (5 bases). CDR1 MDHEN and CDR2 SYDVKM come from the germline V gene. The CDR3 sequence is 14 residues long. CDR3 loop: CVSRRASYNSPLHF. In nucleotides, the CDR3 is TGTGTCAGCCGCAGGGCCTCCTATAATTCACCCCTCCATTTT.

This clonotype was counted many times. The chain employs TRBV20-1 and TRBJ2-7; 7 bases agree with TRBD2. The ends lost 1 base at V and 1 base at J; junction bases unmatched: 4. This CDR3 has 14 residues. Germline assignment: CDR1 DFQATT and CDR2 SNEGSKA (reference sequence). CDR3 nucleotide sequence: TGCAGTGCTAGAGGTGTAGCGGGTTCCTACGAGCAGTACTTC. It codes for CSARGVAGSYEQYF.

At least ten counts were recorded for this clonotype. V usage is TRBV10-3 and J usage is TRBJ1-2; 11 nucleotides agree with TRBD1. V lost 3 bases and J lost 7; bases outside the gene matches: 13. There are 17 residues in the CDR3. The germline V gene has CDR1 ENHRY and CDR2 SYGVKD. For the CDR3, the DNA is TGTGCCATCAGTGATTTTTCACTCCGGGACAGGGGGTTTGGCTACACCTTC. It yields the protein CAISDFSLRDRGFGYTF.

The chain is built from TRBV7-8 and TRBJ1-1; D remains unclear. The CDR3 is 11 residues long. Germline assignment: CDR1 SGHVS and CDR2 FQNEAQ. V dropped 8 bases and J dropped 9 bases, with 13 bases sitting between them. This CDR3 is CASPPGGQAFF. The CDR3 DNA sequence: TGTGCCAGCCCGCCGGGAGGACAAGCTTTCTTT. Together with reference TRBV7-8 and TRBJ1-1, the CDR3 gives the full variable domain: GAGVSQSPRYKVAKRGQDVALRCDPISGHVSLFWYQQALGQGPEFLTYFQNEAQLDKSGLPSDRFFAERPEGSVSTLKIQRTQQEDSAVYLCASPPGGQAFFGQGTRLTVV.

With regard to this clonotype: A much larger clone differs by one base, so this may be a read error. This chain links TRBV20-1 with TRBJ1-2; a possible D gene is TRBD1 (6 bases). The ends were cut back, 5 bases at V and 12 bases at J, with 13 bases in the middle. CDR3 length: 10 amino acids. CDR1 and CDR2 (germline): DFQATT, SNEGSKA (reference sequence). For the CDR3, the DNA is TGCAGTGCTGATAATGGGGGCCACACCTTC. Its translation: CSADNGGHTF.

This clonotype was detected many times. The J gene is TRBJ2-5, the V gene TRBV7-6; D may be TRBD1 (6 bases). Germline V gives CDR1 SGHVS, CDR2 FNYEAQ. V was clipped by 5 bases and J by 6 bases, with 13 bases between them. This CDR3 spans 13 amino acids. In DNA, the CDR3 is TGTGCCAGCAGCCCCACAGGGCAAAAGACCCAGTACTTC. Its protein is CASSPTGQKTQYF. The variable domain in full, completed from reference TRBV7-6 and TRBJ2-5, reads GAGVSQSPRYKVTKRGQDVALRCDPISGHVSLYWYRQALGQGPEFLTYFNYEAQQDKSGLPNDRFSAERPEGSISTLTIQRTEQRDSAMYRCASSPTGQKTQYFGPGTRLLVL.